This T cell receptor beta chain was sequenced for a study of blood T cell repertoires in COVID-19 (dated by TCRdb to about 2020). As for the study more broadly: Samples covering the acute and convalescent phases of COVID-19 were provided by collaborators in the United States, Italy and Spain. The material from the prospective study consisted of cDNA or gDNA derived from T cells, B-cell-depleted T cells, or PBMCs. The dataset comprised deeply sampled blood TCRbeta repertoires from subjects exposed to, actively infected with, or recovered from COVID-19. A freely available public database, intended as a resource for researchers studying the immune response to SARS-CoV-2, is where the repertoires were released. Samples came from the ongoing ImmuneRACE study (first 160 participants) plus 1,254 subjects from 6 global collaborators. The sample metadata nearly always contained a de-identified subject ID, COVID-19 status, age in years and sex. Where HLA class I and class II types were available, the types were taken from metadata supplied by the sample provider, not from assay-based typing. General findings and caveats noted by the study authors: The amount of clinical and demographic metadata varied by source and participant and was provided uncurated.

This clone has a single count. Its recognized antigen is unknown. Base qualities are not provided; no much larger clone lies one nucleotide away. TCRbeta CDR3 regions were amplified from genomic DNA using the immunoSEQ Assay, a bias-controlled multiplex PCR. On the authors' methods: Nucleated cell counts per sample were estimated from amplification of reference gene primers within the assay. Sequence reads were collapsed and filtered to measure the absolute abundance of every unique TCRbeta CDR3 rearrangement. Productive Simpson clonality was computed per sample as the square root of Simpson's diversity index over productive rearrangements. Not all clones reach the TCRdb copy of this immuneACCESS table, which keeps in-frame sequences only. Checked studies attribute under half of the gap to unresolved V genes and leave the rest unexplained. V and J calls and clone size follow that table, whereas D and trimming were derived from the DNA. For this sample the table gives about 97,000 clones, of which around 87% were detected only once. Of the sample, around 20% falls within the top ten clones.

The CDR3 measures 11 amino acids from cysteine to phenylalanine. Solely the CDR3 DNA is kept, with 33 bases framed from the first base. Cut back by 4 bases and 4 bases, the V and J ends lie 4 bases apart. Sequences MDHEN (CDR1) and SYDVKM (CDR2) are obtained from the germline V gene. Whole blood was collected in K2EDTA tubes by collaborating institutions according to the institutions' own protocols. For TCRbeta analysis, collaborators shipped samples as frozen whole blood, isolated PBMCs, or DNA extracted from either of those sample types. Sequenced sample: peripheral blood. The sequence is built from TRBV28 and TRBJ1-2; no D segment can be confidently identified. The clonotype was recovered from a human donor in a cohort sampled during active COVID-19. The CDR3 protein sequence reads: CASSSLYGYTF. The DNA sequence is given as TGTGCCAGCAGTTCCCTCTATGGCTACACCTTC.